A selection of T cell receptor beta chains follows, all from one sample in a study of early stage breast cancer tumors. Some clones are missing from TCRdb's copy, which holds only in-frame ones; the method was immunoSEQ multiplex PCR. The data hold tens of thousands of clones, with about 78% observed a single time. The material sequenced was blood. The receptors here all came from a person between 45 and 65 years old with breast cancer. CDR3s include the opening cysteine and the closing phenylalanine or tryptophan. D genes are given only for firm matches. For some rows the clone size is stated as once, few or many, or as a class when expanded; others skip it.

d_call	v_call	clone_size	j_call	cdr3_aa	cdr3_nt
-	TRBV11-3	-	TRBJ2-7	CASSLDTYEQYF	TGTGCCAGCAGCTTAGACACCTACGAGCAGTACTTC
-	TRBV9	-	TRBJ2-1	CASSVHESSYNEQFF	TGTGCCAGCAGTGTTCATGAGAGCTCCTACAATGAGCAGTTCTTC
-	TRBV6-6	-	TRBJ1-2	CASSRGGYYGYTF	TGTGCCAGCAGCCGGGGGGGGTACTATGGCTACACCTTC
TRBD2	TRBV7-2	-	TRBJ2-2	CASSLGPGGPLGTGELFF	TGTGCCAGCAGCTTAGGTCCGGGGGGGCCGTTGGGCACCGGGGAGCTGTTTTTT
-	TRBV4-1	-	TRBJ2-7	CASSPVPGVHEQYF	TGCGCCAGCAGCCCTGTCCCAGGGGTGCACGAGCAGTACTTC
-	TRBV5-1	-	TRBJ1-2	CASSLGGDGYTF	TGCGCCAGCAGCTTGGGGGGGGATGGCTACACCTTC
TRBD2	TRBV11-2	-	TRBJ2-7	CASSGGLVEQYF	TGTGCCAGCAGCGGAGGACTAGTCGAGCAGTACTTC
-	TRBV15	few	TRBJ1-5	CATSGRSLGNQPQHF	TGTGCCACCAGCGGCCGATCCCTCGGCAATCAGCCCCAGCATTTT
TRBD2	TRBV19	-	TRBJ2-7	CASSRVVAGAQPYEQYF	TGTGCCAGTAGTCGTGTGGTAGCGGGAGCTCAACCCTACGAGCAGTACTTC
-	TRBV29-1	-	TRBJ1-1	CSVEITGIDPEAFF	TGCAGCGTTGAGATAACAGGGATCGACCCTGAAGCTTTCTTT
TRBD1	TRBV19	few	TRBJ1-1	CASSDLPGQGKSEAFF	TGTGCCAGTAGCGACCTTCCGGGACAGGGAAAGTCTGAAGCTTTCTTT
TRBD1	TRBV29-1	-	TRBJ2-5	CSVDGTGSQETQYF	TGCAGCGTTGATGGGACAGGATCCCAAGAGACCCAGTACTTC
TRBD1	TRBV25-1	-	TRBJ1-1	CASSAPGGPLGTEAFF	TGTGCCAGCAGTGCCCCAGGGGGGCCCTTAGGAACTGAAGCTTTCTTT
TRBD2	TRBV9	-	TRBJ2-5	CASSVGRLAAQETQYF	TGTGCCAGCAGCGTAGGGCGACTAGCGGCCCAAGAGACCCAGTACTTC
-	TRBV18	-	TRBJ1-6	CASSPPGGTYSPLHF	TGTGCCAGCTCACCGCCCGGGGGGACCTATTCACCCCTCCACTTT
-	TRBV7-7	-	TRBJ2-1	CASSLETGRGDEQFF	TGTGCTAGCAGCTTAGAAACAGGGAGGGGAGATGAGCAGTTCTTC